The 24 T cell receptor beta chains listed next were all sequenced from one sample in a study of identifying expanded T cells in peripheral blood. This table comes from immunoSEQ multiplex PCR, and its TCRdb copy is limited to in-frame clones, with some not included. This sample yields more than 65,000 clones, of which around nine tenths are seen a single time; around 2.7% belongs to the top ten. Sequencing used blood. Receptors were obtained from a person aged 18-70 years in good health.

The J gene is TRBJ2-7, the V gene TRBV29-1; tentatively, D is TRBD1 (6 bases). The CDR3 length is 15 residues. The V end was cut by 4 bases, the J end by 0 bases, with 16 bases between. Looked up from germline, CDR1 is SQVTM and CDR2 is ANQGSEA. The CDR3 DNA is TGCAGCGTTGGAGGAACAGGGTGGGTCTCCTACGAGCAGTACTTC. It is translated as CSVGGTGWVSYEQYF.

The DNA of the CDR3 is TGTGCCAGCAGTGATTCAGGACAGGGATCAATTCTAGAGACCCAGTACTTC. It codes for CASSDSGQGSILETQYF. The chain links TRBV25-1 to TRBJ2-5, with TRBD1 identical over 8 bases. Looked up from germline, CDR1 is MGHDK and CDR2 is SYGVNS. V lost 3 bases to trimming and J lost 4 bases; unmatched junction nucleotides: 13. The CDR3 has 17 amino acids.

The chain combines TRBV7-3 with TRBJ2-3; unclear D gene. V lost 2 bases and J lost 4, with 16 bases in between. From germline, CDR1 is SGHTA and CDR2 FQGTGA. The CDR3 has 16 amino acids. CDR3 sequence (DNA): TGTGCCAGCAGCTTACGGGTGGCTAGATCCTCAGATACGCAGTATTTT. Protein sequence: CASSLRVARSSDTQYF.

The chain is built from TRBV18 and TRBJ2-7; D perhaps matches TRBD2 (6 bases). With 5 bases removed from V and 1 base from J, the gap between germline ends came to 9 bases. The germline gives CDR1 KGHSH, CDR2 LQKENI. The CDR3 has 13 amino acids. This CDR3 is CASSSSVSYEQYF. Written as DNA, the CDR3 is TGTGCCAGCTCATCTAGCGTTTCCTACGAGCAGTACTTC.

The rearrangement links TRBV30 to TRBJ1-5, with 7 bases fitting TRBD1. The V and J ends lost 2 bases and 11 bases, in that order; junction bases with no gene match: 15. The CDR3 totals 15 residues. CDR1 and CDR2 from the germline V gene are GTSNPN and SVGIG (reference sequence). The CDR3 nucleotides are TGTGCCTGGAGTCCAGACAGGGCGGTTGTTTCAGCCCAGCATTTT. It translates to CAWSPDRAVVSAQHF.

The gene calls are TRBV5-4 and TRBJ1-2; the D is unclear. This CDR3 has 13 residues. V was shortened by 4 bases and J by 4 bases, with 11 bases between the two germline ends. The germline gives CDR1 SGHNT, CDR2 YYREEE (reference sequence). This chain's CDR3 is CASSAGRSYGYTF. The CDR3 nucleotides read TGTGCCAGCAGCGCCGGACGCAGCTATGGCTACACCTTC.

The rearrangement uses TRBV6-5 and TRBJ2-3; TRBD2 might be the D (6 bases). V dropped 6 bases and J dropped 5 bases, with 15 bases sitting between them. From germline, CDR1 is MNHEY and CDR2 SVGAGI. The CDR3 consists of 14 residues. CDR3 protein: CASSPSRGIDTQYF. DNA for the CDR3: TGTGCCAGCAGCCCATCGCGGGGAATAGATACGCAGTATTTT.

CDR3 region: CAGHVKGGGTDTQYF. CDR3 in DNA: TGTGCCGGCCACGTCAAGGGGGGTGGCACAGATACGCAGTATTTT. The chain joins TRBV6-4 to TRBJ2-3; TRBD1 or TRBD2 may be the D gene (6 bases each). The CDR3 is 15 residues long. V lost 11 bases and J lost 1, with 19 bases in between. Germline loops: CDR1 MRHNA, CDR2 SNTAGT.

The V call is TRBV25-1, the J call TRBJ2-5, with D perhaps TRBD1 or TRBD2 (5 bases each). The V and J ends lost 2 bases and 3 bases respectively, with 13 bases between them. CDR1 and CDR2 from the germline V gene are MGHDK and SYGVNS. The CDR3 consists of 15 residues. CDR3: CASSEQRGWEETQYF. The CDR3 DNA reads TGTGCCAGCAGTGAACAGAGGGGTTGGGAAGAGACCCAGTACTTC.

The CDR3 nucleotides read TGTGCCAGCAGACCGCCGACAGGGAACGATCAGCCCCAGCATTTT. This codes for CASRPPTGNDQPQHF. This rearrangement joins TRBV6-5 to TRBJ1-5, with 7 bases matching TRBD1. The CDR3 has 15 residues. The germline V gene has CDR1 MNHEY and CDR2 SVGAGI. With 6 bases clipped from V and 5 bases from J, the junction kept 10 bases outside the gene matches.

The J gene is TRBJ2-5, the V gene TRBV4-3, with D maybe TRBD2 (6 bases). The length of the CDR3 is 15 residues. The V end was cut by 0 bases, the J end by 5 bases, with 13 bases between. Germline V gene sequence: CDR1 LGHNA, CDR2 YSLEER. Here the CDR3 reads CASSQEGTLGETQYF. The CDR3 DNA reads TGCGCCAGCAGCCAAGAGGGGACTCTGGGGGAGACCCAGTACTTC.

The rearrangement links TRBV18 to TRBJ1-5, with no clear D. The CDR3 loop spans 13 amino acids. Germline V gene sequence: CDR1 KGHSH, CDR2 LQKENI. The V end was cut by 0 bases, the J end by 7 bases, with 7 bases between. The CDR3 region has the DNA TGTGCCAGCTCACCACCGATAGGGCAGCCCCAGCATTTT. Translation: CASSPPIGQPQHF.

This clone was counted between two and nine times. The CDR3 spells CSVPGLAGNEQFF. CDR3 bases: TGCAGCGTTCCGGGACTAGCGGGCAATGAGCAGTTCTTC. The chain is built from TRBV29-1 and TRBJ2-1, with TRBD2 matching over 12 bases. CDR1 and CDR2 (germline): SQVTM, ANQGSEA. This CDR3 region has 13 residues. The junction had 2 bases not matched to a gene; V was cut back by 5 bases and J by 6 bases.

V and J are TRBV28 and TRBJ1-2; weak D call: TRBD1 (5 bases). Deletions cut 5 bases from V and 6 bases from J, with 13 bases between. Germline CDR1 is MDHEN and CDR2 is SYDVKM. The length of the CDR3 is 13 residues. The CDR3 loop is CASSASSGNGYTF. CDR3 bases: TGTGCCAGCAGTGCATCCTCAGGGAATGGCTACACCTTC.

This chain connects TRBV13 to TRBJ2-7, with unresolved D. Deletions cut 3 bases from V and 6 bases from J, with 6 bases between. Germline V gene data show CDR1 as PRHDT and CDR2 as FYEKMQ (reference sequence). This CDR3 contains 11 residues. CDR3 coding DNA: TGTGCCAGCAGCTTTGGGTCCGAGCAGTACTTC. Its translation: CASSFGSEQYF. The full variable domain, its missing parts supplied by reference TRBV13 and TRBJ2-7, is AAGVIQSPRHLIKEKRETATLKCYPIPRHDTVYWYQQGPGQDPQFLISFYEKMQSDKGSIPDRFSAQQFSDYHSELNMSSLELGDSALYFCASSFGSEQYFGPGTRLTVT.

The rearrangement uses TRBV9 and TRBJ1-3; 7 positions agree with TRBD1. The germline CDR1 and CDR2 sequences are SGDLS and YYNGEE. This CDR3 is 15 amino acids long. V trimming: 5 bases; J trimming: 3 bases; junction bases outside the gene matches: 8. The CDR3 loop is CASRADRVGGNTIYF. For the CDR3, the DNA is TGTGCCAGCAGGGCTGACAGGGTTGGTGGAAACACCATATATTTT.

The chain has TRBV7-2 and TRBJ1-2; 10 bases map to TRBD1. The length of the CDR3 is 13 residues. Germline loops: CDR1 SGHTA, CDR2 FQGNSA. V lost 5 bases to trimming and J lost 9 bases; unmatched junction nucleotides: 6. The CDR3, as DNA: TGTGCCAGCAGCCTCGGGACAGGGGATCGCTACACCTTC. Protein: CASSLGTGDRYTF.

The CDR3 loop is CAWSVYPMCTDTQYF. CDR3 coding DNA: TGTGCCTGGAGTGTTTACCCAATGTGTACAGATACGCAGTATTTT. V usage is TRBV30 and J usage is TRBJ2-3; no firm D call. CDR1 and CDR2 from the germline V gene are GTSNPN and SVGIG (reference sequence). The CDR3 covers 15 residues. Trimming shortened V by 0 bases and J by 3 bases, and 13 bases separated the two germline ends.

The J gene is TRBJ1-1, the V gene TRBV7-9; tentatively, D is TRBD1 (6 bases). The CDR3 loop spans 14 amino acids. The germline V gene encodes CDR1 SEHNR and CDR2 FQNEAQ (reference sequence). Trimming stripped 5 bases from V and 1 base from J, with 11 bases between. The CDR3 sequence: CASSNDRKNTEAFF. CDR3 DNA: TGTGCCAGCAGCAACGACAGGAAGAACACTGAAGCTTTCTTT.

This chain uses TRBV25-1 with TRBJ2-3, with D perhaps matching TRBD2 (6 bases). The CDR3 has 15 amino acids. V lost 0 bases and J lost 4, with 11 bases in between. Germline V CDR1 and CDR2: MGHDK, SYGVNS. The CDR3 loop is CASSEYPGDSDTQYF. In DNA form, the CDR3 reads TGTGCCAGCAGTGAATACCCGGGAGACTCAGATACGCAGTATTTT. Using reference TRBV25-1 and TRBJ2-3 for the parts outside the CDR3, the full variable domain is EADIYQTPRYLVIGTGKKITLECSQTMGHDKMYWYQQDPGMELHLIHYSYGVNSTEKGDLSSESTVSRIRTEHFPLTLESARPSHTSQYLCASSEYPGDSDTQYFGPGTRLTVL.

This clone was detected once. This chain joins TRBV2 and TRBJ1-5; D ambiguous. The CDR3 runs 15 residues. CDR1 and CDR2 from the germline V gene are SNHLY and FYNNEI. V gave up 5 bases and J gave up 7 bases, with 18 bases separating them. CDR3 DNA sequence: TGTGCCAGCAGTACTTCCGGGTCCAAGCAGCAGCCCCAGCATTTT. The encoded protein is CASSTSGSKQQPQHF.

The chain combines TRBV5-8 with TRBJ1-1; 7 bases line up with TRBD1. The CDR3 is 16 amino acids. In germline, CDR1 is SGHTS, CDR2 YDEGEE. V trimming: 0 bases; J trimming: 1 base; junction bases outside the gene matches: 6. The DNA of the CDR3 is TGTGCCAGCAGCTTGGGGGGGGGACAGTGGAACACTGAAGCTTTCTTT. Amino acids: CASSLGGGQWNTEAFF. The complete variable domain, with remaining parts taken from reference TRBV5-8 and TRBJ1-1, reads EAGVTQSPTHLIKTRGQQATLRCSPISGHTSVYWYQQALGLGLQFLLWYDEGEERNRGNFPPRFSGRQFPNYSSELNVNALELEDSALYLCASSLGGGQWNTEAFFGQGTRLTVV.

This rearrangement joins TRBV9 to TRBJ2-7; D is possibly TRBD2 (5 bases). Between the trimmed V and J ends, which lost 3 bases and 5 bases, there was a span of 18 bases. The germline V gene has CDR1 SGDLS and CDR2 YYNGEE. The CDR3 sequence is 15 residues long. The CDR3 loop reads CASSARGSPLDEQYF. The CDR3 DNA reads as TGTGCCAGCAGCGCTCGGGGTTCTCCTCTGGACGAGCAGTACTTC.

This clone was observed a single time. The chain's CDR3 is CASSLFGGYQPQHF. DNA for the CDR3: TGTGCCAGCAGTTTATTTGGGGGGTATCAGCCCCAGCATTTT. The chain joins TRBV28 to TRBJ1-5; weak D call: TRBD1 (5 bases). Per the germline V gene, CDR1 is MDHEN and CDR2 is SYDVKM. The V end lost 1 base, the J end lost 5 bases, and 9 bases lay between the germline ends. The length of the CDR3 is 14 residues.